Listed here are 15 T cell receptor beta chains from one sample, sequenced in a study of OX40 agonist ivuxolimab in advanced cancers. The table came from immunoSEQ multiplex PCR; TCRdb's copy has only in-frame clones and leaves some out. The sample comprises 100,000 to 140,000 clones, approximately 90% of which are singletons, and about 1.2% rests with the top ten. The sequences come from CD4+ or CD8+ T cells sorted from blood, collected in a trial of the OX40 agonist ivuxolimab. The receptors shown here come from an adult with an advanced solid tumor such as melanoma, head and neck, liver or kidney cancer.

CDR3 in amino acids: CASSRTPEYNEQFF. The CDR3 DNA follows: TGTGCCAGCAGTCGGACTCCCGAATACAATGAGCAGTTCTTC. This chain uses TRBV6-5 with TRBJ2-1; a possible D gene is TRBD2 (5 bases). Germline V gene sequence: CDR1 MNHEY, CDR2 SVGAGI. The germline V and J ends were trimmed by 5 bases and 4 bases, with 12 bases remaining between them. The CDR3 is made up of 14 amino acids.

CDR3 sequence reads: CASSLVGRDEQYF. As DNA, the CDR3 is TGCGCCAGCAGCTTGGTAGGCAGGGACGAGCAGTACTTC. This chain connects TRBV5-1 to TRBJ2-5, with D possibly matching TRBD1 (5 bases). The end of the DNA aligns better with TRBJ2-7, so the J call may be wrong. Germline assignment: CDR1 SGHRS and CDR2 YFSETQ. The CDR3 extends over 13 amino acids.

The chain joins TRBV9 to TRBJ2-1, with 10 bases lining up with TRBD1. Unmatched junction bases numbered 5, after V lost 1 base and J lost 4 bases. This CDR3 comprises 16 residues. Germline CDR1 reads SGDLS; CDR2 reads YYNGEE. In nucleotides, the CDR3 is TGTGCCAGCAGCGTAACTGGACAGGGGGAGTACAATGAGCAGTTCTTC. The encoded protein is CASSVTGQGEYNEQFF.

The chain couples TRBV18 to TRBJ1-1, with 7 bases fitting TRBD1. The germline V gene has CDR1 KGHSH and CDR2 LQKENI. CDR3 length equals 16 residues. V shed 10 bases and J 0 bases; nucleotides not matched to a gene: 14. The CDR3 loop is CATSSTPGQMNTEAFF. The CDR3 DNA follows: TGTGCCACTTCATCGACCCCGGGACAGATGAACACTGAAGCTTTCTTT.

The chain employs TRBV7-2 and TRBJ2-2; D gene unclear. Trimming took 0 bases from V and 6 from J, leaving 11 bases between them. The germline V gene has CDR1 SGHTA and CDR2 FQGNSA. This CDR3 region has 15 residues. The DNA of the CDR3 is TGTGCCAGCAGCTTAGCGTTCGGCCTCTCCGGGGAGCTGTTTTTT. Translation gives CASSLAFGLSGELFF.

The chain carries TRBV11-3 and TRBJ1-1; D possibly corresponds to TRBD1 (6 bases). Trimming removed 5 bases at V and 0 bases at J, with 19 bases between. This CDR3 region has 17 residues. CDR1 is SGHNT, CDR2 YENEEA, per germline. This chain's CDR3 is CASSPTGKGRLNTEAFF. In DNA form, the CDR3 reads TGTGCCAGCAGCCCGACAGGAAAGGGGAGACTGAACACTGAAGCTTTCTTT.

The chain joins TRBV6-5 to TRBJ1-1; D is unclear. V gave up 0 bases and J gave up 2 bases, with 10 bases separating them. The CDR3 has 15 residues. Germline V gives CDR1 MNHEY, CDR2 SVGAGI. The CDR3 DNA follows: TGTGCCAGCAGTTACTCCGTAGGGTTCAACACTGAAGCTTTCTTT. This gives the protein CASSYSVGFNTEAFF.

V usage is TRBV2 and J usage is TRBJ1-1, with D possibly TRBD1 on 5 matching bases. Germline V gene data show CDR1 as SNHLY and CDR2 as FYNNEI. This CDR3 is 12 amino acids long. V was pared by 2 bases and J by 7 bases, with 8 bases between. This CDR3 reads CASSERDSEAFF. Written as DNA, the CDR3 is TGTGCCAGCAGTGAACGTGACAGTGAAGCTTTCTTT.

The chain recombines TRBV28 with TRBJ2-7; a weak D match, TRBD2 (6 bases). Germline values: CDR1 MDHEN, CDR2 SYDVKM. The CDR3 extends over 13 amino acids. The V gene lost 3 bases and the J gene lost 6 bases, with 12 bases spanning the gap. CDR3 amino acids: CASSLEGIVEQYF. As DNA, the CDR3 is TGTGCCAGCAGTTTGGAGGGGATAGTCGAGCAGTACTTC. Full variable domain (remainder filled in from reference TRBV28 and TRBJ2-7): DVKVTQSSRYLVKRTGEKVFLECVQDMDHENMFWYRQDPGLGLRLIYFSYDVKMKEKGDIPEGYSVSREKKERFSLILESASTNQTSMYLCASSLEGIVEQYFGPGTRLTVT.

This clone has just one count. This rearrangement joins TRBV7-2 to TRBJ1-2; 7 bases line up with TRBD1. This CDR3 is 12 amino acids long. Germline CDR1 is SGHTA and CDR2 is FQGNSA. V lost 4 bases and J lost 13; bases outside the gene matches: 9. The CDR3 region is CASSSRQGSSTF. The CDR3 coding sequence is TGTGCCAGCAGCTCCCGACAGGGATCTAGCACCTTC.

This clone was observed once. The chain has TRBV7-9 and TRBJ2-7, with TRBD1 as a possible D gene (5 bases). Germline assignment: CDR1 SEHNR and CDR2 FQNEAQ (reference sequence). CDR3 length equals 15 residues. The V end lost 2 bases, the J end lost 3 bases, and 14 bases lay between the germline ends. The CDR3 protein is CASSLTDKRSYEQYF. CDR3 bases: TGTGCCAGCAGCTTAACGGACAAAAGGAGCTACGAGCAGTACTTC.

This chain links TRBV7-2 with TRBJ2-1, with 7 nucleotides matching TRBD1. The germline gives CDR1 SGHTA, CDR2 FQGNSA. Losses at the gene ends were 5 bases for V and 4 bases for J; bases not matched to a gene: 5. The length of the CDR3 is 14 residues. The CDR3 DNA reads TGTGCCAGCAGCGCTGACAGGGCTTACAATGAGCAGTTCTTC. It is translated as CASSADRAYNEQFF.

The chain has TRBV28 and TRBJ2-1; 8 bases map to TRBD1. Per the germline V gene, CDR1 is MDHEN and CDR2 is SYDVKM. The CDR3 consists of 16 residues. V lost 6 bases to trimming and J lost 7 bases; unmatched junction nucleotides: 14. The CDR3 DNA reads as TGTGCCAGCAGGGACGCAGGGGGCATGGGTAGGAATGAGCAGTTCTTC. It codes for CASRDAGGMGRNEQFF.

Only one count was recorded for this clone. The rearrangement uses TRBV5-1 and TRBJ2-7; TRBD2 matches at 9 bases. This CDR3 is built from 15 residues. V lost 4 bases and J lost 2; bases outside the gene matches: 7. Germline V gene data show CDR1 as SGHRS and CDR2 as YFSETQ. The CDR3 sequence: CASSPPAGGPYEQYF. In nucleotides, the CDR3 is TGCGCCAGCAGCCCCCCGGCGGGAGGGCCCTACGAGCAGTACTTC. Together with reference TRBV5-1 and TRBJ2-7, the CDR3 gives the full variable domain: KAGVTQTPRYLIKTRGQQVTLSCSPISGHRSVSWYQQTPGQGLQFLFEYFSETQRNKGNFPGRFSGRQFSNSRSEMNVSTLELGDSALYLCASSPPAGGPYEQYFGPGTRLTVT.

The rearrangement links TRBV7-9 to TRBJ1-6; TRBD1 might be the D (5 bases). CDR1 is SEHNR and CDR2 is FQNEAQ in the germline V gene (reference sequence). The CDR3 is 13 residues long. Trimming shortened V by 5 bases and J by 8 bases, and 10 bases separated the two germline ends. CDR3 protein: CASSRDLDSPLHF. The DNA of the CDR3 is TGTGCCAGCAGCCGGGACCTGGATTCACCCCTCCACTTT. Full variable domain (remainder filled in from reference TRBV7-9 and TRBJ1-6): DTGVSQNPRHKITKRGQNVTFRCDPISEHNRLYWYRQTLGQGPEFLTYFQNEAQLEKSRLLSDRFSAERPKGSFSTLEIQRTEQGDSAMYLCASSRDLDSPLHFGNGTRLTVT.